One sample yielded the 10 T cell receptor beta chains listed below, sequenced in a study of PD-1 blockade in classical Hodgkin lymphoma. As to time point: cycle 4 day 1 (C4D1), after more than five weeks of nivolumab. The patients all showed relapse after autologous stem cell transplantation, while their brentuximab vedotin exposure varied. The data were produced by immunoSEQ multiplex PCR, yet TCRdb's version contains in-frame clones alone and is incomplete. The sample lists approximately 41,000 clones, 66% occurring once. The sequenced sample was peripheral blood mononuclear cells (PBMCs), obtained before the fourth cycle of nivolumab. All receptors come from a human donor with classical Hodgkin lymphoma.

CDR3 residues: CATSRDTMNTEAFF. CDR3 nucleotide sequence: TGTGCCACCTCCCGGGACACAATGAACACTGAAGCTTTCTTT. This chain uses TRBV19 with TRBJ1-1, with TRBD1 as a possible D gene (6 bases). V was pared by 10 bases and J by 0 bases, with 15 bases between. The CDR3 contains 14 residues. Per the germline V gene, CDR1 is LNHDA and CDR2 is SQIVND (reference sequence).

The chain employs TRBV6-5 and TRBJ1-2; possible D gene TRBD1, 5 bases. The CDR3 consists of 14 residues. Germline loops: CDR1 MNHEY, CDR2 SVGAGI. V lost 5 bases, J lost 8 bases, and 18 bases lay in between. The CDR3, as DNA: TGTGCCAGCAGTCCCCGGGGGAGGGCTAGGGGCTACACCTTC. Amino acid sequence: CASSPRGRARGYTF.

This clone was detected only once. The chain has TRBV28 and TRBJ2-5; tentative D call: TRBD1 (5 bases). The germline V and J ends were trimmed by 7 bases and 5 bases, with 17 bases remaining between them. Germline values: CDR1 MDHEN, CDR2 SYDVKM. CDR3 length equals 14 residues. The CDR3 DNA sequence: TGTGCCAGCACTCCGACAGACTTAATGGAGACCCAGTACTTC. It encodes CASTPTDLMETQYF.

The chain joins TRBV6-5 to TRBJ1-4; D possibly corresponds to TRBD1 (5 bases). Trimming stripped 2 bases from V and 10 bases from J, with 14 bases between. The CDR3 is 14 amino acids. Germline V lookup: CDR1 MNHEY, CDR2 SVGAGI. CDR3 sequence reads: CASSYEAGGGKLFF. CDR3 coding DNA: TGTGCCAGCAGTTACGAGGCGGGCGGGGGAAAACTGTTTTTT.

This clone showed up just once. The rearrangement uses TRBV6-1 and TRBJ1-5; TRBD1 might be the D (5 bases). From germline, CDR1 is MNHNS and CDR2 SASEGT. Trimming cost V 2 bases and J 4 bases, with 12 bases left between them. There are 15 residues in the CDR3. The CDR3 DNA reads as TGTGCCAGCAGTGAATTGGGGCTTAGAAATCAGCCCCAGCATTTT. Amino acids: CASSELGLRNQPQHF.

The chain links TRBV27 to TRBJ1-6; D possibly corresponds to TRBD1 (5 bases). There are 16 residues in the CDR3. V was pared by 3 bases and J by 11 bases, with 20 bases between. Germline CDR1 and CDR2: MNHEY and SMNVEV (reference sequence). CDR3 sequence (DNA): TGTGCCAGCAGTTTGGGAGGGAACAGGTTCTTGGCACCCCTCCACTTT. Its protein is CASSLGGNRFLAPLHF.

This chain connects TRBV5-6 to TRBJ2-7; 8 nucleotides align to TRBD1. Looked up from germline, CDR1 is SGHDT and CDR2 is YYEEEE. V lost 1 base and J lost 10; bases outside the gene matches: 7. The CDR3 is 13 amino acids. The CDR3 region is CASSLSYRGDQYF. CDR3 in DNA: TGTGCCAGCAGCTTGTCATACAGGGGGGACCAGTACTTC.

The CDR3 DNA reads TGTGCCAGCAGTGGTTTGGAGGGAAGAGGTAGCAATCAGCCCCAGCATTTT. Translated, it gives CASSGLEGRGSNQPQHF. The J gene is TRBJ1-5, the V gene TRBV2; D gene unclear. Deletions cut 4 bases from V and 0 bases from J, with 16 bases between. The germline V gene has CDR1 SNHLY and CDR2 FYNNEI. The CDR3 is 17 amino acids. Together with reference TRBV2 and TRBJ1-5, the CDR3 gives the full variable domain: EPEVTQTPSHQVTQMGQEVILRCVPISNHLYFYWYRQILGQKVEFLVSFYNNEISEKSEIFDDQFSVERPDGSNFTLKIRSTKLEDSAMYFCASSGLEGRGSNQPQHFGDGTRLSIL.

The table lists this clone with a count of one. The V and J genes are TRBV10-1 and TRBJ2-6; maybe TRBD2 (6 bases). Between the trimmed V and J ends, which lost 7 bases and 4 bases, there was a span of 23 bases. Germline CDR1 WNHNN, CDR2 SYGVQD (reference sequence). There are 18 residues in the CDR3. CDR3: CASTGTLDSVLGANVLTF. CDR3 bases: TGCGCCAGCACTGGGACTCTCGACTCTGTACTCGGGGCCAACGTCCTGACTTTC.

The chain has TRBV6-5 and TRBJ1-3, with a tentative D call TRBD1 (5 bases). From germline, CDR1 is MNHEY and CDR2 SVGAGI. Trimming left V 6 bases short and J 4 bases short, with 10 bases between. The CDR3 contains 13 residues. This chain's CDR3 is CASSGSGGNTIYF. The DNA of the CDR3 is TGTGCCAGCAGCGGATCAGGGGGAAACACCATATATTTT.